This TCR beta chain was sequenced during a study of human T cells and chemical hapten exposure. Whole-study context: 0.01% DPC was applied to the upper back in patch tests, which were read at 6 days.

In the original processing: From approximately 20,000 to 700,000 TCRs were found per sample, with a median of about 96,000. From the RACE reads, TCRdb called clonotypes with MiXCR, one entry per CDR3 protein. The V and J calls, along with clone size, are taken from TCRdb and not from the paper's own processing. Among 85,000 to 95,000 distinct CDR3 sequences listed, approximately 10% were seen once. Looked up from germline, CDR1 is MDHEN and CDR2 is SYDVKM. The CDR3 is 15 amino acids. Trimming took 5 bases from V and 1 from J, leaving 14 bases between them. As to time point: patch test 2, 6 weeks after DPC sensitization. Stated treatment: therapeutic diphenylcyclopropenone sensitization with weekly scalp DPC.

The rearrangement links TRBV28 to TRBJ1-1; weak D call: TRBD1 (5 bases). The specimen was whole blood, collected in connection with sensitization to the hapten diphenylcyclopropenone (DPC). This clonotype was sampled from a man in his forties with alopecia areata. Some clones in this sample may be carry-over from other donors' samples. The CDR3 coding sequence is TGTGCCAGCAGTCCCCCGACGAGGGGGAACACTGAAGCTTTCTTT. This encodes CASSPPTRGNTEAFF.